This T cell receptor (beta chain) was identified during a study of blood T cells in healthy people across ages. The V and J ends lost 4 bases and 9 bases, in that order; junction bases with no gene match: 13. Per the germline V gene, CDR1 is DFQATT and CDR2 is SNEGSKA (reference sequence). This CDR3 region has 15 residues. The amount of total RNA extracted per sample was at least 5.5 micrograms. A second 7 to 11 cycle PCR used barcoded and J-beta primers. TCRdb fed the 5' RACE reads into MiXCR, producing one record per CDR3 protein. In the table there are 700,000 to 850,000 distinct CDR3 sequences, about 53% of which are singletons.

J is TRBJ2-1 and V is TRBV20-1; 9 nucleotides align to TRBD2. The clonotype originates from a man older than 75 in good health. The source material was blood. For the CDR3, the DNA is TGCAGTGCTATTTCCGCTAGCGGGACTGTGAGTGAGCAGTTCTTC. Protein: CSAISASGTVSEQFF.